This T cell receptor (beta chain) came from a study of shared clonotypes between healthy human individuals. In the study overall: The plates for each donor numbered three CD4 naive, three CD4 memory, two CD8 naive and one CD8 memory.

Study-level results: Non-shared clonotypes were found to have lower generation probabilities than the clonotypes that were shared by all four of the sorted-subset donors.

Once extracted for a subset, genomic DNA was divided evenly among several immunoSEQ plates. Produced via immunoSEQ multiplex PCR; TCRdb's table is partial and in-frame only. The sample shows about 1.1 million clones, about 80% of them seen only once. This CDR3 contains 18 residues. CDR1 and CDR2 (germline): LNHDA, SQIVND (reference sequence). V lost 3 bases to trimming and J lost 1 base; unmatched junction nucleotides: 11. This clone was seen a single time. Its antigen is still unknown. This chain links TRBV19 with TRBJ2-7, with TRBD2 identical over 11 bases. This TCR came from a man in his late teens or twenties in good health. Some clones in this sample may be carry-over from other donors' samples. Sample: memory CD4+ T cells from PBMCs. Stated subset: CD45RA-negative fraction. CDR3 DNA sequence: TGTGCCAGTAGTATCGGGCTAGCGGGAGGTCCGGGATCCTACGAGCAGTACTTC. Its protein is CASSIGLAGGPGSYEQYF. The variable domain in full, completed from reference TRBV19 and TRBJ2-7, reads DGGITQSPKYLFRKEGQNVTLSCEQNLNHDAMYWYRQDPGQGLRLIYYSQIVNDFQKGDIAEGYSVSREKKESFPLTVTSAQKNPTAFYLCASSIGLAGGPGSYEQYFGPGTRLTVT.